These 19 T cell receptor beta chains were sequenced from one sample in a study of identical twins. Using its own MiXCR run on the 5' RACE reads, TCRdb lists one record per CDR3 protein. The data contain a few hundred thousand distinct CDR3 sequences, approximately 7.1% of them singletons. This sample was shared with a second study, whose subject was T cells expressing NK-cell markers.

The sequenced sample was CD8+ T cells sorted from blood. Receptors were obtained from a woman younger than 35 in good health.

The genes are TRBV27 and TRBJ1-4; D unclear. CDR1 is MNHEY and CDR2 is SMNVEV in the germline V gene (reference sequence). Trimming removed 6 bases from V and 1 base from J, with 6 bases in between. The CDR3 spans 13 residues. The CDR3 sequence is CASSHLTNEKLFF. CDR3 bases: TGTGCCAGCAGCCATCTAACTAATGAAAAACTGTTTTTT.

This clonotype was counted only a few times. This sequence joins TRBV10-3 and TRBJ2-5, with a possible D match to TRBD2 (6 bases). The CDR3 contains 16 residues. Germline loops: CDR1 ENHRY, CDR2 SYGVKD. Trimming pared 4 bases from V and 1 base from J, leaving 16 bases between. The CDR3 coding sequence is TGTGCCATCAGTGGGGGGGTCGATCGGGCCCAAGAGACCCAGTACTTC. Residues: CAISGGVDRAQETQYF.

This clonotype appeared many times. The CDR3 protein is CASSLGRDRNSYEQYF. The CDR3, as DNA: TGTGCCAGCAGTTTAGGCCGGGACAGAAATTCCTACGAGCAGTACTTC. The genes are TRBV12-3 or TRBV12-4 and TRBJ2-7, with TRBD1 identical over 7 bases. V was clipped by 1 base and J by 1 base; unmatched bases: 7. This CDR3 comprises 16 residues.

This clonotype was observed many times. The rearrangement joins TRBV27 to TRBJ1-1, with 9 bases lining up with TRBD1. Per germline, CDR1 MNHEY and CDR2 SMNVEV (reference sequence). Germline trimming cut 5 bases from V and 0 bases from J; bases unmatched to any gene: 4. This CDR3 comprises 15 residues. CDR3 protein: CASSATGGLNTEAFF. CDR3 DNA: TGTGCCAGCAGTGCCACAGGGGGCCTGAACACTGAAGCTTTCTTT.

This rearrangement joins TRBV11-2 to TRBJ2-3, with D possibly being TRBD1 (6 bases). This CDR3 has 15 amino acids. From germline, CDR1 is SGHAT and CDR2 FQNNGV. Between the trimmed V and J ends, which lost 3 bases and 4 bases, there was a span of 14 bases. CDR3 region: CASSFAWTAADTQYF. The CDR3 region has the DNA TGTGCCAGCAGCTTCGCCTGGACAGCCGCAGATACGCAGTATTTT.

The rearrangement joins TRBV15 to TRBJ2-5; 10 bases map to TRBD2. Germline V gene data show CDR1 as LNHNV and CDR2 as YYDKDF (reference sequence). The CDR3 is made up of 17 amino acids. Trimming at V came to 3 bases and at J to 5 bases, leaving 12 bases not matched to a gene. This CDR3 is CATSRSSGGTLYETQYF. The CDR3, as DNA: TGTGCCACCAGCAGGTCTAGCGGGGGAACATTGTATGAGACCCAGTACTTC.

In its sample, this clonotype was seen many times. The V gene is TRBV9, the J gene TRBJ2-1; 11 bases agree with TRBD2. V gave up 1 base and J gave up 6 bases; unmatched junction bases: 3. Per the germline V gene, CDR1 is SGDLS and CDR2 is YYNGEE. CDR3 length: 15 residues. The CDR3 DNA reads TGTGCCAGCAGCGTAACTAGCGGGAGCTCCAATGAGCAGTTCTTC. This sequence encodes CASSVTSGSSNEQFF.

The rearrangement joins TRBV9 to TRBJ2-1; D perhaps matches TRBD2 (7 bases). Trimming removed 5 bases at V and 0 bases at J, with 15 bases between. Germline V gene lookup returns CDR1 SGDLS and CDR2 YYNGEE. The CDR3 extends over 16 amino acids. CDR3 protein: CASSGGGRSSYNEQFF. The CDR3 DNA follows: TGTGCCAGCAGTGGGGGGGGGCGGAGCTCCTACAATGAGCAGTTCTTC. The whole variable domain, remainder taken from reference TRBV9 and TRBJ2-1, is DSGVTQTPKHLITATGQRVTLRCSPRSGDLSVYWYQQSLDQGLQFLIQYYNGEERAKGNILERFSAQQFPDLHSELNLSSLELGDSALYFCASSGGGRSSYNEQFFGPGTRLTVL.

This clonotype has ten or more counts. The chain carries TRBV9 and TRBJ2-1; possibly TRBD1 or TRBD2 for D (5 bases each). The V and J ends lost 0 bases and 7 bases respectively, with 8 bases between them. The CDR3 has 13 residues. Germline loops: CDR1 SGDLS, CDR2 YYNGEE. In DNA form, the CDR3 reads TGTGCCAGCAGCGTAGATGGGGGAAATGAGCAGTTCTTC. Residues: CASSVDGGNEQFF. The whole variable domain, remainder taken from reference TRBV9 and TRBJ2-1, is DSGVTQTPKHLITATGQRVTLRCSPRSGDLSVYWYQQSLDQGLQFLIQYYNGEERAKGNILERFSAQQFPDLHSELNLSSLELGDSALYFCASSVDGGNEQFFGPGTRLTVL.

The CDR3 nucleotides are TGTGCCAGCAGCGTATTTGAAGATACGCAGTATTTT. Its protein is CASSVFEDTQYF. The chain recombines TRBV9 with TRBJ2-3; D is unresolved. Trimming took off 1 base at V and 5 bases at J, with 5 bases between the two ends. Germline V gene lookup returns CDR1 SGDLS and CDR2 YYNGEE. The CDR3 extends over 12 amino acids.

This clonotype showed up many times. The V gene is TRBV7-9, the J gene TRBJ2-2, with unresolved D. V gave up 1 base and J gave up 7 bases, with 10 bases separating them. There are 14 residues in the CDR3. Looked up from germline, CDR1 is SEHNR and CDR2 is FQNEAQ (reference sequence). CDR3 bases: TGTGCCAGCAGCTTAGTGGTCGGACGCGGGGAGCTGTTTTTT. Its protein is CASSLVVGRGELFF.

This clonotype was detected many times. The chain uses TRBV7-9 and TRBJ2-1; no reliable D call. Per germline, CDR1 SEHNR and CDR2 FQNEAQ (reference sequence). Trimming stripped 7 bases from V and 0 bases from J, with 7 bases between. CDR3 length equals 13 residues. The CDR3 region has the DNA TGTGCCAGCACCGGGTTCTCCTACAATGAGCAGTTCTTC. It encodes CASTGFSYNEQFF.

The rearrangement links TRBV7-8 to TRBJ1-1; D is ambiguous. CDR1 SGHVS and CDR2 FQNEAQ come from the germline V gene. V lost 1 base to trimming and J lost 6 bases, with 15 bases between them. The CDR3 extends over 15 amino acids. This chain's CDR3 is CASSLVRATDAEAFF. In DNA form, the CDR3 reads TGTGCCAGCAGCTTAGTAAGGGCGACGGACGCTGAAGCTTTCTTT. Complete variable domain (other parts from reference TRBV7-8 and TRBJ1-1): GAGVSQSPRYKVAKRGQDVALRCDPISGHVSLFWYQQALGQGPEFLTYFQNEAQLDKSGLPSDRFFAERPEGSVSTLKIQRTQQEDSAVYLCASSLVRATDAEAFFGQGTRLTVV.

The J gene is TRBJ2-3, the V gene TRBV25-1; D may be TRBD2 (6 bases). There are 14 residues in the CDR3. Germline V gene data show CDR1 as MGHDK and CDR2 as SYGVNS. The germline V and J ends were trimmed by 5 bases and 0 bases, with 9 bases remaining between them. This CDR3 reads CASSWDWSTDTQYF. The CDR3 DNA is TGTGCCAGCAGTTGGGACTGGAGCACAGATACGCAGTATTTT.

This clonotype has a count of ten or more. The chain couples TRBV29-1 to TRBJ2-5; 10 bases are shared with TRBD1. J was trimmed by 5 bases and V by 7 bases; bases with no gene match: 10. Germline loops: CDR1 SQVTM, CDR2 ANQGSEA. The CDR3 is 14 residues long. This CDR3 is CSGTGTGDVETQYF. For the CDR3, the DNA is TGCAGCGGTACCGGGACAGGGGACGTGGAGACCCAGTACTTC.

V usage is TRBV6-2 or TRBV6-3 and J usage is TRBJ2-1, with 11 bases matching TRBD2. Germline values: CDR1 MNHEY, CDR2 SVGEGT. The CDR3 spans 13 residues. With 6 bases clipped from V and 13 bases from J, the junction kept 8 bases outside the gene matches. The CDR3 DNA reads TGTGCCAGCAGCCCCCTAGCGGGGGGTTACCAGTTCTTC. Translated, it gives CASSPLAGGYQFF.

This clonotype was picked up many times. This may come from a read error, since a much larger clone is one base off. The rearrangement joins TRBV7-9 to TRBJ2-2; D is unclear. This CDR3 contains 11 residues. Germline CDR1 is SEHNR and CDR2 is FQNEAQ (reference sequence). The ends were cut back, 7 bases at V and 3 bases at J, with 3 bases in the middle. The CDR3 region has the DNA TGTGCCAGCATTTACACCGGGGAGCTGTTTTTT. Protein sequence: CASIYTGELFF.

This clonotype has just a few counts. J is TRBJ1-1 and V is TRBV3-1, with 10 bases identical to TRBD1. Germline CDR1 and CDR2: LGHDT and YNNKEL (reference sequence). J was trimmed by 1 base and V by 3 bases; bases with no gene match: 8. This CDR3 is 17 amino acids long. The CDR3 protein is CASSHRPGTGANTEAFF. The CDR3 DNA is TGTGCCAGCAGCCACCGTCCCGGGACAGGGGCGAACACTGAAGCTTTCTTT.

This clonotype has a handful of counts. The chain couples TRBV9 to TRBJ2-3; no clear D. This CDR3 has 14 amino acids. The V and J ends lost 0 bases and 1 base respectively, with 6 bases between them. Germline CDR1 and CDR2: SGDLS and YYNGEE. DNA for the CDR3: TGTGCCAGCAGCGTAGGGTCGGGCACAGATACGCAGTATTTT. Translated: CASSVGSGTDTQYF.